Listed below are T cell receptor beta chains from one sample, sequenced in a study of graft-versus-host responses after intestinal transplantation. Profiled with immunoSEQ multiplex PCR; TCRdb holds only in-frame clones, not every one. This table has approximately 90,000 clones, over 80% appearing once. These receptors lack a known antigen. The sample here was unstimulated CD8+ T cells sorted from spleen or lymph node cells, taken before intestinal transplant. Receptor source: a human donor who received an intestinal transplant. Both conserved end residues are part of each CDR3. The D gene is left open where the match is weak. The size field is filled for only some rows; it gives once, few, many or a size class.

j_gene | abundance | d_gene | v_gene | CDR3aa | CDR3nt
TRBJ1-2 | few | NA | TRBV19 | CASRAPGGAYGYTF | TGTGCCAGTAGGGCCCCGGGGGGAGCCTATGGCTACACCTTC
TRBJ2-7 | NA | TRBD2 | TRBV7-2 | CASSSPTSGGYEQYF | TGTGCCAGCAGCTCCCCGACTAGCGGGGGGTACGAGCAGTACTTC
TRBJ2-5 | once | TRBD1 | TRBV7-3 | CASSPTGVGEETQYF | TGTGCCAGCAGCCCTACAGGGGTCGGTGAGGAGACCCAGTACTTC
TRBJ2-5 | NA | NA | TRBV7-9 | CASSFSGYQETQYF | TGTGCCAGCAGCTTCTCGGGGTACCAAGAGACCCAGTACTTC
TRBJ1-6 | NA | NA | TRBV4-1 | CASSYNGEYNSPLHF | TGCGCCAGCAGCTATAACGGGGAGTATAATTCACCCCTCCACTTT
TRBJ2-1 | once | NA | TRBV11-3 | CASSLDGTLDNEQFF | TGTGCCAGCAGCTTAGATGGGACCCTTGACAATGAGCAGTTCTTC
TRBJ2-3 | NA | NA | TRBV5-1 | CASSLVAWLPRGTDTQYF | TGCGCCAGCAGCTTGGTGGCGTGGCTCCCACGGGGCACAGATACGCAGTATTTT
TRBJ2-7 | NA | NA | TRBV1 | CTSSHPPLQGGLHEQYF | TGCACCAGCAGCCATCCACCCCTTCAGGGAGGGCTGCACGAGCAGTACTTC
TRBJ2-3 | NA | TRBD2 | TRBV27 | CASSTLAGLTDTQYF | TGTGCCAGCAGTACCCTAGCGGGCCTCACAGATACGCAGTATTTT
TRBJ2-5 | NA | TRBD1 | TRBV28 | CASRWDRAISETQYF | TGTGCCAGCAGGTGGGACAGGGCAATATCGGAGACCCAGTACTTC
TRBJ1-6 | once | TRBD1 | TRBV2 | CASSETPGTDNSPLHF | TGTGCCAGCAGTGAAACCCCCGGGACAGACAATTCACCCCTCCACTTT
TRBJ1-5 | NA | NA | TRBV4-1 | CASSQVIAAGDSNQPQHF | TGCGCCAGCAGCCAAGTCATCGCGGCAGGGGATAGTAATCAGCCCCAGCATTTT
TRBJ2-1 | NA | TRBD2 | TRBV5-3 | CARSKGLAVDNEQFF | TGTGCCAGAAGCAAAGGACTAGCGGTAGACAATGAGCAGTTCTTC
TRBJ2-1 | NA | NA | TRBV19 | CASSIPGNEQFF | TGTGCCAGTAGTATCCCTGGTAATGAGCAGTTCTTC
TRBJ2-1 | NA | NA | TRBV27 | CAISTSSYNEQFF | TGTGCCATATCTACCAGCTCCTACAATGAGCAGTTCTTC
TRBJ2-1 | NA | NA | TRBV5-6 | CASSLRLNWVPSYNEQFF | TGTGCCAGCAGCTTACGATTAAACTGGGTGCCGTCCTACAATGAGCAGTTCTTC